The source of this T cell receptor (beta chain) is a study of OX40 agonist ivuxolimab in advanced cancers. The study's findings and limits: Expanded clones belonging to CD8+ T cells outnumbered, on average, those of CD4+.

Sequencing was performed with immunoSEQ multiplex PCR; in TCRdb, only in-frame clones are kept and a portion is missing. Of around 77,000 clones in the sample, 80% to 90% are singletons; the top ten hold 0.94%. Remarks on this clone: Its target is unknown.

Germline CDR1 and CDR2: LNHDA and SQIVND (reference sequence). V shed 5 bases and J shed 3 bases, with 10 bases lying between them. There are 13 residues in the CDR3. This rearrangement joins TRBV19 to TRBJ2-5; D gene uncertain. The sequencing here drew on CD4+ or CD8+ T cells sorted from blood, taken in a trial of the OX40 agonist ivuxolimab. The source of this sequence is an adult with an advanced solid tumor such as melanoma, head and neck, liver or kidney cancer. The CDR3 bases are TGTGCCAGTAGTTTGGCAGACAAAGAGACCCAGTACTTC. Its protein is CASSLADKETQYF.